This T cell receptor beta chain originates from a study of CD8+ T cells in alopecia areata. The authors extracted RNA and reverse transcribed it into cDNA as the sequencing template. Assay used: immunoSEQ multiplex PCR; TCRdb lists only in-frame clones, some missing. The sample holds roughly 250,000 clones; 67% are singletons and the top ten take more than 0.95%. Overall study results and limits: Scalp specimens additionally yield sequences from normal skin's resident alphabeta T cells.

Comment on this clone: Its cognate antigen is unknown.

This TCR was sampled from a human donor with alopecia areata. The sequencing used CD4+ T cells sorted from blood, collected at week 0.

This CDR3 is CASSVRPRGETQYF. CDR3 DNA sequence: TGTGCCAGCAGCGTCAGGCCCCGGGGGGAGACCCAGTACTTC. The chain recombines TRBV9 with TRBJ2-5, with D perhaps TRBD2 (6 bases). The CDR3 loop spans 14 amino acids. The V end lost 2 bases, the J end lost 5 bases, and 13 bases lay between the germline ends. CDR1 SGDLS and CDR2 YYNGEE come from the germline V gene.